This T cell receptor beta chain derives from a study of T cell responses to AZD1222 COVID-19 vaccine. Study results and limitations: Targeting of unmutated variant regions was reportedly seen in nearly half of spike-specific TCRs.

V lost 0 bases, J lost 7 bases, and 18 bases lay in between. The CDR3 consists of 16 residues. The germline V gene encodes CDR1 LGHNA and CDR2 YNFKEQ. In the case of this clone: Its antigen is still unknown.

Here immunoSEQ multiplex PCR was the method, and the copy in TCRdb shows in-frame clones only, minus some. The sample has some 150,000 clones, around nine tenths seen once. The gene calls are TRBV4-2 and TRBJ1-2; tentatively, D is TRBD1 (5 bases). The clonotype was recovered from an adult who received the AZD1222 COVID-19 vaccine. Sequenced material: peripheral blood, taken 28 days after the second AZD1222 dose. The CDR3 spells CASSQDGALKSGGYTF. In nucleotides, the CDR3 is TGTGCCAGCAGCCAAGATGGGGCCTTAAAATCTGGTGGCTACACCTTC.